This T cell receptor beta chain is from a study of PD-L1 blockade in urothelial cancer. Whole-study findings and limits: Larger 3-week expansion of tumor-associated blood clones was seen in durable-benefit patients.

Profiling relied on immunoSEQ multiplex PCR, and the TCRdb table lists in-frame clones only, not all of them. The sample includes 20,000 to 30,000 clones, 84% seen only once; the top ten take around 9.5%. The CDR3 is 14 residues long. In germline, CDR1 is SGHRS, CDR2 YFSETQ. Trimming pared 4 bases from V and 0 bases from J, leaving 9 bases between. Remarks on this clone: Antigen unknown.

The V call is TRBV5-1, the J call TRBJ2-3; D is ambiguous. The sample in question was PBMCs, obtained around atezolizumab (anti-PD-L1) treatment. This receptor was identified in a man aged 70 or older with urothelial cancer. CDR3 protein: CASSVAGSTDTQYF. For the CDR3, the DNA is TGCGCCAGCAGCGTGGCCGGGAGCACAGATACGCAGTATTTT.